This T cell receptor (beta chain) was identified in a study of identical twins. Notes on the study in general: While abundant cord blood beta clonotypes carried fewer insertions, memory repertoires showed no such pattern.

As to this clonotype: Its cognate antigen is unknown.

TCRdb re-derived calls from the 5' RACE reads in MiXCR, one entry per CDR3 protein. The profile shows 1.5 million or so distinct CDR3 sequences, more than 30% of them singletons. The CDR3 length is 11 residues. The V gene end was trimmed by 7 bases and the J gene end by 11 bases; junction bases not matched to a gene: 7. Germline V gene data show CDR1 as SNHLY and CDR2 as FYNNEI. The receptor was derived from a newborn girl in good health. The V and J genes are TRBV2 and TRBJ1-1; TRBD1 agrees at 7 bases. Sequencing input: cord blood. Here the CDR3 DNA reads TGTGCCAGCATCGAAACAGGGGATGCTTTCTTT. The encoded protein is CASIETGDAFF.